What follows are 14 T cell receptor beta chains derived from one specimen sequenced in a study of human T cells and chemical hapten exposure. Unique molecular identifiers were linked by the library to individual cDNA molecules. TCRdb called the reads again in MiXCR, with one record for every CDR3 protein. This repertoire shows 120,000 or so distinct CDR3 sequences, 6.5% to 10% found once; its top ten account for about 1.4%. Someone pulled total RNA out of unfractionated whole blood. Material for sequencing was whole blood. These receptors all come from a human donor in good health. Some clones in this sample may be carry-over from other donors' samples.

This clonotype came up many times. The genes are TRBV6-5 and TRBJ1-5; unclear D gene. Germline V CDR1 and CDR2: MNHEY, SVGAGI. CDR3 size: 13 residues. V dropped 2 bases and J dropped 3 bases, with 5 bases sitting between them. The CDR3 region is CASSYKDNQPQHF. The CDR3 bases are TGTGCCAGCAGTTACAAGGACAATCAGCCCCAGCATTTT.

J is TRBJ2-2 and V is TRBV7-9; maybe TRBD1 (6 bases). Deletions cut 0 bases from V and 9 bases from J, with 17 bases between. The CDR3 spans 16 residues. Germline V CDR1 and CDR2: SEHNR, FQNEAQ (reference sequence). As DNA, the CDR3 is TGTGCCAGCAGCTTAGCCCTCTCCGGGACACCCCGGGAGCTGTTTTTT. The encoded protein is CASSLALSGTPRELFF.

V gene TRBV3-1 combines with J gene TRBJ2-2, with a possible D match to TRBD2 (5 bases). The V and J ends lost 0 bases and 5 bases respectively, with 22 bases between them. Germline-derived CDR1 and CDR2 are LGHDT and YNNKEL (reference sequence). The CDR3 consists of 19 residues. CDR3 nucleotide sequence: TGTGCCAGCAGCCAAGATGGTGCTTGGTCTAGCAAGCATACCGGGGAGCTGTTTTTT. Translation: CASSQDGAWSSKHTGELFF.

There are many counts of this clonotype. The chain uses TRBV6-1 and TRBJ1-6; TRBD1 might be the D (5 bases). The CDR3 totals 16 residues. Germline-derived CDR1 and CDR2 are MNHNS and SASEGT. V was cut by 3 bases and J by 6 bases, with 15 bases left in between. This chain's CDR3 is CASSDSLGAANSPLHF. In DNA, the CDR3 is TGTGCCAGCAGTGATAGTCTCGGGGCTGCTAATTCACCCCTCCACTTT.

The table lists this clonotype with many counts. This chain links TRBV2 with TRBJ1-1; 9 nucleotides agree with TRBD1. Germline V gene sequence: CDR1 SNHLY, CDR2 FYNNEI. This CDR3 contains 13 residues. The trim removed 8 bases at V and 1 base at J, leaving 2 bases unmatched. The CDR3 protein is CASQDRGNTEAFF. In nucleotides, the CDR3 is TGTGCCAGCCAGGACAGGGGGAACACTGAAGCTTTCTTT.

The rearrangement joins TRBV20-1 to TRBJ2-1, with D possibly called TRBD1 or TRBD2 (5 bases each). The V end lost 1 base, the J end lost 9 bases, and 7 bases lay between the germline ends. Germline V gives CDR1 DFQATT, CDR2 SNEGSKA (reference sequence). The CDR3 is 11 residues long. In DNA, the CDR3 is TGCAGTGCTAGAGCAGGGACTGAGCAGTTCTTC. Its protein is CSARAGTEQFF.

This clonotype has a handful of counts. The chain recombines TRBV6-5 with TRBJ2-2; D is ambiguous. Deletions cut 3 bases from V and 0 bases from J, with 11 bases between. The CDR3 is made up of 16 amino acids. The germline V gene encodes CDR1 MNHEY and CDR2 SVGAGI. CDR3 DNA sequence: TGTGCCAGCAGTTATCCCGGACCATCGAACACCGGGGAGCTGTTTTTT. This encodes CASSYPGPSNTGELFF.

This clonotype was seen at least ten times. This CDR3 reads CASSLNRDSNQPQHF. In DNA, the CDR3 is TGTGCCAGCAGTCTTAACAGGGATAGCAATCAGCCCCAGCATTTT. This sequence joins TRBV12-3 or TRBV12-4 and TRBJ1-5; tentatively, D is TRBD1 (6 bases). Trimming took 5 bases from V and 0 from J, leaving 11 bases between them. The CDR3 consists of 15 residues.

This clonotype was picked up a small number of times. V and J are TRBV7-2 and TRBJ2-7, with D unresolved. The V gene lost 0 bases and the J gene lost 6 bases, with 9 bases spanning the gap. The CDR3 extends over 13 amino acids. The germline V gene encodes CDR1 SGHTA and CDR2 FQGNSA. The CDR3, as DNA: TGTGCCAGCAGCTTAGCCCCCCCTCGCGAGCAGTACTTC. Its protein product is CASSLAPPREQYF.

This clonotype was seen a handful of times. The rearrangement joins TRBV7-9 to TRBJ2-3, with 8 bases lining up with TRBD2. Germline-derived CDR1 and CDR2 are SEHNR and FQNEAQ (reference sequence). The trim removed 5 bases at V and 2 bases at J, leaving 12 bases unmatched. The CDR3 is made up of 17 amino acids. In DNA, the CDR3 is TGTGCCAGCAGCCCATCCTCCGGGACTAGGTCCACAGATACGCAGTATTTT. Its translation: CASSPSSGTRSTDTQYF.

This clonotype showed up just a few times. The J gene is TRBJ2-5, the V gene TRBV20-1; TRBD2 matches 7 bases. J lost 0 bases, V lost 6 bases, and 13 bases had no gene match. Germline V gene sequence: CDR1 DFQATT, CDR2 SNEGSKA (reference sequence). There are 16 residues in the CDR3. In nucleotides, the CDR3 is TGCAGTGCAAACCCATCCTTAGCGGGTCACCAAGAGACCCAGTACTTC. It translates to CSANPSLAGHQETQYF.

This CDR3 reads CASSLGTSGSGEQYF. Here the CDR3 DNA reads TGTGCCAGCAGCTTAGGGACTAGCGGGAGTGGCGAGCAGTACTTC. This rearrangement joins TRBV7-8 to TRBJ2-7, with 13 positions matching TRBD2. V gave up 1 base and J gave up 6 bases; unmatched junction bases: 3. The CDR3 is made up of 15 amino acids. CDR1 is SGHVS and CDR2 is FQNEAQ in the germline V gene.

The CDR3 reads CASSSQRGQETYEQYF. The CDR3 DNA follows: TGTGCCAGCAGCTCCCAACGGGGGCAGGAAACCTACGAGCAGTACTTC. The chain recombines TRBV7-8 with TRBJ2-7; possibly TRBD1 or TRBD2 for D (6 bases each). Germline CDR1 and CDR2: SGHVS and FQNEAQ. With 4 bases removed from V and 2 bases from J, the gap between germline ends came to 18 bases. CDR3 length equals 16 residues.

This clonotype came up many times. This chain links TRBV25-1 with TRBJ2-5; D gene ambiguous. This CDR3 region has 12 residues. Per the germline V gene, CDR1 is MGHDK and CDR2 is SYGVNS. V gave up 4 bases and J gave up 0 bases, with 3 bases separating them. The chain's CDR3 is CASSVNQETQYF. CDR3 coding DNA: TGTGCCAGCAGTGTGAACCAAGAGACCCAGTACTTC.